The 10 T cell receptor beta chains presented below share a single source sample, sequenced in a study of response to subunit inactivated influenza vaccine. One entry per CDR3 protein, called by TCRdb with MiXCR from the RT-PCR reads. The sample comprises hundreds of thousands of distinct CDR3 sequences, about 10% of which are singletons, and 11% rests with the top ten. The same specimen was also included in a second study, on T cells expressing NK-cell markers. This second study says: Generation of TCR beta cDNA was performed by 5'RACE template switching incorporating UMIs.

The sample here was PBMCs from blood, taken on the day of vaccination. These receptors all come from a man in his fifties or sixties who received an inactivated influenza vaccine.

This clonotype appeared many times. This sequence joins TRBV7-6 and TRBJ2-1; D is unclear. V gave up 1 base and J gave up 8 bases, with 6 bases separating them. The CDR3 contains 12 residues. Germline V gene lookup returns CDR1 SGHVS and CDR2 FNYEAQ. CDR3 nucleotides: TGTGCCAGCAGCTTAGGGGCGGATGAGCAGTTCTTC. Its protein is CASSLGADEQFF. The complete variable domain, with remaining parts taken from reference TRBV7-6 and TRBJ2-1, reads GAGVSQSPRYKVTKRGQDVALRCDPISGHVSLYWYRQALGQGPEFLTYFNYEAQQDKSGLPNDRFSAERPEGSISTLTIQRTEQRDSAMYRCASSLGADEQFFGPGTRLTVL.

J is TRBJ2-1 and V is TRBV5-1, with a tentative D call TRBD1 (5 bases). Germline V gene sequence: CDR1 SGHRS, CDR2 YFSETQ. The CDR3 totals 13 residues. Trimming shortened V by 0 bases and J by 6 bases, and 7 bases separated the two germline ends. The CDR3 sequence: CASSLVGPNEQFF. CDR3 nucleotides: TGCGCCAGCAGCTTGGTGGGGCCCAATGAGCAGTTCTTC.

Ten or more counts support this clonotype. The chain employs TRBV12-3 or TRBV12-4 and TRBJ2-1; D gene ambiguous. The CDR3 extends over 15 amino acids. V lost 6 bases and J 4 bases, leaving 16 bases between the germline ends. CDR3 residues: CASSSPTESYNEQFF. DNA for the CDR3: TGTGCCAGCAGCTCCCCGACGGAGTCTTACAATGAGCAGTTCTTC.

This clonotype turned up a few times. This chain connects TRBV14 to TRBJ2-1; TRBD2 aligns across 9 bases. Germline loops: CDR1 SGHDN, CDR2 FVKESK. The junction had 14 bases not matched to a gene; V was cut back by 8 bases and J by 9 bases. The CDR3 is 15 amino acids. The CDR3 sequence is CASRDSGGTLREQFF. The CDR3, as DNA: TGTGCCAGCCGCGATAGCGGGGGAACCCTACGTGAGCAGTTCTTC.

This clonotype appeared a few times. CDR3 bases: TGTGCCAGCAGCCATTGGGACAGGGTTGTCGAGCAGTACTTC. Amino acids: CASSHWDRVVEQYF. The V and J genes are TRBV14 and TRBJ2-7; 9 bases match TRBD1. Germline lookup yields CDR1 SGHDN and CDR2 FVKESK. The CDR3 sequence is 14 residues long. The ends lost 3 bases at V and 6 bases at J; junction bases unmatched: 6.

Only a few counts were recorded for this clonotype. The J gene is TRBJ1-1, the V gene TRBV12-3 or TRBV12-4; D is uncertain. The V end lost 6 bases, the J end lost 3 bases, and 14 bases lay between the germline ends. This CDR3 is built from 14 residues. This CDR3 reads CASSSARVYTEAFF. Here the CDR3 DNA reads TGTGCCAGCAGCTCGGCGCGGGTTTACACTGAAGCTTTCTTT.

This clonotype was observed many times. This sequence joins TRBV27 and TRBJ1-5; D gene ambiguous. V dropped 1 base and J dropped 0 bases, with 7 bases sitting between them. This CDR3 has 15 amino acids. Germline CDR1 MNHEY, CDR2 SMNVEV (reference sequence). In DNA form, the CDR3 reads TGTGCCAGCAGTTTATTTCTGCATAGCAATCAGCCCCAGCATTTT. This translates into CASSLFLHSNQPQHF.

The rearrangement links TRBV7-9 to TRBJ1-5, with 7 bases identical to TRBD1. CDR1 is SEHNR and CDR2 is FQNEAQ in the germline V gene (reference sequence). J lost 9 bases, V lost 4 bases, and 6 bases had no gene match. This CDR3 region has 13 residues. The CDR3 nucleotides read TGTGCCAGCAGCTCGGCAGGGGGGCGGCCCCAGCATTTT. It translates to CASSSAGGRPQHF.

On this clonotype: At one of its ends the junction is not consistent with the germline gene, which may arise from a read error. V gene TRBV5-5 combines with J gene TRBJ2-5; 7 bases are shared with TRBD2. The length of the CDR3 is 17 residues. The germline V gene encodes CDR1 SGHKS and CDR2 YYEKEE (reference sequence). The CDR3 sequence: CASSLIPSGENQETQHF. The CDR3, as DNA: TGTGCCAGCAGCTTGATTCCTAGCGGCGAAAACCAAGAGACCCAGCACTTC.

There are many counts of this clonotype. V gene TRBV27 combines with J gene TRBJ2-7; D might be TRBD1 (5 bases). The CDR3 is 14 residues long. Germline V gene sequence: CDR1 MNHEY, CDR2 SMNVEV (reference sequence). V dropped 3 bases and J dropped 2 bases, with 11 bases sitting between them. CDR3 DNA sequence: TGTGCCAGCAGTTTGGGCAGGGCCACCTACGAGCAGTACTTC. Translating gives CASSLGRATYEQYF.